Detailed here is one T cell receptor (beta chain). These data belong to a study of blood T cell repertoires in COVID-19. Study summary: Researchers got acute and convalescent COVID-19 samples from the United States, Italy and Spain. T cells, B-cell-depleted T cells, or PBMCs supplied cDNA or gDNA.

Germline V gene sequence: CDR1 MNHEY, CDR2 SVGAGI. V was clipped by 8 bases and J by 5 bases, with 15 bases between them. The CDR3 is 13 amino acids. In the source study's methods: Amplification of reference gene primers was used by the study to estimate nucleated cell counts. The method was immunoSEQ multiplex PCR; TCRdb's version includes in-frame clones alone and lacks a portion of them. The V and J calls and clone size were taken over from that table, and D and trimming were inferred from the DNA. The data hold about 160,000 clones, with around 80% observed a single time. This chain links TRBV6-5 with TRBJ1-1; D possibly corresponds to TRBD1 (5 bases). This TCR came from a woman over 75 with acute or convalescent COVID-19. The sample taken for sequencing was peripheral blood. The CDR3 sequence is CASGLGGATEAFF. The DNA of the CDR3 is TGTGCCAGCGGTTTGGGAGGGGCGACTGAAGCTTTCTTT.